Below are 16 T cell receptor beta chains sequenced from a single sample in a study of Graves' ophthalmopathy and Graves' hyperthyroidism. As the template, RNA transcripts were used to amplify TCR beta CDR3 regions. HTBI primers served in a first-round RT-PCR, which a second-round multiplex PCR followed. TCRdb itself ran the multiplex PCR reads through MiXCR, one entry per CDR3 protein. This table has over a million distinct CDR3 sequences, approximately 35% appearing once. The sequencing input was peripheral blood or thyroid tissue (not recorded which). The receptors come from an adult man with Graves' hyperthyroidism.

On this clonotype itself: The junction differs from germline at one of its ends, possibly a read error. The chain combines TRBV10-3 with TRBJ2-7; 11 bases line up with TRBD2. From germline, CDR1 is ENHRY and CDR2 SYGVKD. The CDR3 runs to 16 residues. The CDR3 is CASSERASGRYSEQYF. CDR3 in DNA: TGTGCCAGCAGTGAAAGGGCTAGCGGGAGGTATTCCGAGCAGTACTTC.

Comments on this clonotype: At one of its ends the junction is not consistent with the germline gene, which may arise from a read error. V usage is TRBV20-1 and J usage is TRBJ2-4, with D hard to call. From germline, CDR1 is DFQATT and CDR2 SNEGSKA (reference sequence). The CDR3 contains 14 residues. The CDR3 reads CSAREMVAKNIQYW. The DNA of the CDR3 is TGCAGTGCTAGAGAAATGGTGGCCAAAAACATTCAGTACTGG.

Comments on this clonotype: This may be a read error, as it is one base from a much larger clone. This chain uses TRBV6-5 with TRBJ1-1, with 11 bases that match TRBD1. Germline V gene lookup returns CDR1 MNHEY and CDR2 SVGAGI. With 5 bases clipped from V and 8 bases from J, the junction kept 7 bases outside the gene matches. The CDR3 sequence is 14 residues long. The CDR3 nucleotides read TGTGCCAGCAGTGACACGGACAGGGGGCCCGAAGCTTTCTTT. This encodes CASSDTDRGPEAFF.

In this sample, this clonotype turned up many times. The germline gene is not matched at one end of the junction; a read error may be the cause. The chain joins TRBV7-9 to TRBJ2-7, with a tentative D call TRBD2 (6 bases). This CDR3 comprises 15 residues. Germline-derived CDR1 and CDR2 are SEHNR and FQNEAQ (reference sequence). Written as DNA, the CDR3 is TGCGCCAGCAGCCGAACCGGGACTGCAGCCTACGAGCAGTACTTC. This sequence encodes CASSRTGTAAYEQYF.

This clonotype was detected ten times or more. The chain carries TRBV4-3 and TRBJ1-3; D possibly corresponds to TRBD1 (5 bases). In germline, CDR1 is LGHNA, CDR2 YSLEER. The CDR3 runs to 15 residues. V lost 4 bases, J lost 5 bases, and 15 bases lay in between. CDR3 protein: CASSPRDDGRNTIYF. CDR3 nucleotide sequence: TGCGCCAGCAGCCCTCGGGACGACGGCAGAAACACCATATATTTT.

This clonotype was picked up many times. The rearrangement joins TRBV15 to TRBJ2-7; possibly TRBD2 for D (5 bases). The CDR3 is 16 residues long. CDR1 is LNHNV and CDR2 is YYDKDF in the germline V gene (reference sequence). Trimming took off 3 bases at V and 2 bases at J, with 17 bases between the two ends. CDR3 amino acids: CATSSTPPDSAYEQYF. The CDR3 DNA sequence: TGTGCCACCAGCAGTACTCCTCCGGACTCCGCCTACGAGCAGTACTTC.

This clonotype occurred a few times. The rearrangement joins TRBV2 to TRBJ2-7, with 7 bases aligning to TRBD1. V shed 6 bases and J 0 bases; nucleotides not matched to a gene: 5. CDR1 and CDR2 from the germline V gene are SNHLY and FYNNEI. The CDR3 consists of 14 residues. DNA for the CDR3: TGTGCCAGCAGGCCGGGACAGACCTCCTACGAGCAGTACTTC. It specifies CASRPGQTSYEQYF.

V is TRBV20-1 and J is TRBJ1-3; maybe TRBD1 (5 bases). The CDR3 loop spans 16 amino acids. Germline CDR1 is DFQATT and CDR2 is SNEGSKA (reference sequence). Trimming removed 7 bases from V and 0 bases from J, with 19 bases in between. CDR3 coding DNA: TGCAGTGTTAAGGGGTGGGGTTCCCGCTCTGGAAACACCATATATTTT. Protein product: CSVKGWGSRSGNTIYF.

The rearrangement joins TRBV4-1 to TRBJ1-1; tentatively, D is TRBD1 (5 bases). This CDR3 spans 15 amino acids. The V and J ends lost 1 base and 4 bases respectively, with 13 bases between them. Germline CDR1 and CDR2: MGHRA and YSYEKL. DNA for the CDR3: TGCGCCAGCAGCCAAGGGGCCGGGGCCGGCACTGAAGCTTTCTTT. Protein sequence: CASSQGAGAGTEAFF.

The chain links TRBV2 to TRBJ2-2; 7 nucleotides line up with TRBD1. CDR3 length: 15 amino acids. Germline values: CDR1 SNHLY, CDR2 FYNNEI. Unmatched junction bases numbered 7, after V lost 2 bases and J lost 7 bases. CDR3 in DNA: TGTGCCAGCAGTGAAAGGGGCACAGGGGTCGGGGAGCTGTTTTTT. It translates to CASSERGTGVGELFF.

The chain is built from TRBV28 and TRBJ2-7; D not certain. Germline loops: CDR1 MDHEN, CDR2 SYDVKM. This CDR3 contains 10 residues. Trimming left V 6 bases short and J 4 bases short, with 4 bases between. The CDR3 DNA sequence: TGTGCCAGCAGGCATTACGAGCAGTACTTC. Protein sequence: CASRHYEQYF.

There are many counts of this clonotype. This chain joins TRBV7-8 and TRBJ2-2, with D possibly being TRBD2 (6 bases). CDR3 length: 14 amino acids. V was cut by 5 bases and J by 6 bases, with 13 bases left in between. Germline V lookup: CDR1 SGHVS, CDR2 FQNEAQ. CDR3 protein: CASSRLAIAGELFF. The CDR3 DNA reads as TGTGCCAGCAGCCGGCTAGCGATCGCCGGGGAGCTGTTTTTT.

This clonotype showed up just once. J is TRBJ1-1 and V is TRBV6-5; 8 nucleotides align to TRBD1. Germline CDR1 reads MNHEY; CDR2 reads SVGAGI. The CDR3 covers 14 residues. V was clipped by 4 bases and J by 4 bases; unmatched bases: 5. The CDR3 coding sequence is TGTGCCAGCAGTTTTGGACAGGGTACCACTGAAGCTTTCTTT. Encoded protein: CASSFGQGTTEAFF.

This clonotype was seen more than once but under ten times. The chain uses TRBV6-5 and TRBJ2-5; 9 bases are a match to TRBD2. Germline CDR1 reads MNHEY; CDR2 reads SVGAGI. Germline trimming cut 6 bases from V and 4 bases from J; bases unmatched to any gene: 3. The CDR3 is made up of 13 amino acids. CDR3 bases: TGTGCCAGCAGCACGCGGGGGGGAGAGACCCAGTACTTC. Translation: CASSTRGGETQYF.

This clonotype was seen many times. The chain carries TRBV6-6 and TRBJ1-5; D unclear. This CDR3 has 12 residues. The germline V gene has CDR1 MNHNY and CDR2 SVGAGI (reference sequence). Trimming took off 2 bases at V and 5 bases at J, with 4 bases between the two ends. The CDR3 is CASSYRDQPQHF. The DNA of the CDR3 is TGTGCCAGCAGTTACCGCGATCAGCCCCAGCATTTT.

As to this clonotype: Being one base from a much bigger clone, this may be a read error. V usage is TRBV10-3 and J usage is TRBJ2-7; 8 positions match TRBD1. The CDR3 extends over 14 amino acids. The germline CDR1 and CDR2 sequences are ENHRY and SYGVKD. The CDR3 sequence is CVITDRGSSYEQYF. The CDR3 DNA follows: TGTGTCATCACCGACAGGGGCAGCTCCTACGAGCAGTACTTC.